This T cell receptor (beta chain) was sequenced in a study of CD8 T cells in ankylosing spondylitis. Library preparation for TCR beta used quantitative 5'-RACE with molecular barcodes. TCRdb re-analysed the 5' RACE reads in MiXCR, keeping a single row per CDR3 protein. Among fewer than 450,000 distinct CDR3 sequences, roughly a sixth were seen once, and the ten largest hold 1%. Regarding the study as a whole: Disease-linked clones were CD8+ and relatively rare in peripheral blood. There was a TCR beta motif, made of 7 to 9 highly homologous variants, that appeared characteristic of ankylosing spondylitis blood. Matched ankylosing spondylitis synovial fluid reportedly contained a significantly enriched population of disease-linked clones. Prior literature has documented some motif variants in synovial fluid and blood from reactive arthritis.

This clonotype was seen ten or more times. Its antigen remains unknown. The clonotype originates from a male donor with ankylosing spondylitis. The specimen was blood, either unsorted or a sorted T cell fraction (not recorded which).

CDR3 residues: CASSPGTTQETQYF. CDR3 nucleotides: TGTGCCAGCAGCCCCGGGACAACACAAGAGACCCAGTACTTC. This sequence joins TRBV7-9 and TRBJ2-5, with a tentative D call TRBD1 (6 bases). Looked up from germline, CDR1 is SEHNR and CDR2 is FQNEAQ (reference sequence). The CDR3 has 14 amino acids. V was shortened by 5 bases and J by 2 bases, with 12 bases between the two germline ends.